Below, 12 T cell receptor beta chains from the same sample are listed, as sequenced in a study of a mutant IDH1 vaccine in newly diagnosed glioma listed by TCRdb under 2021. The antigens these receptors bind are not known. The library was prepared using the immunoSEQ multiplex PCR assay. This immuneACCESS table, as held by TCRdb, lists in-frame sequences with V and J called but not all clones. Of the missing ones, under half trace to an unresolved V gene in checked studies; the others have no known cause. The sample table shows 25,000 to 35,000 clones, and around 90% are seen once. The ten largest clones capture roughly 20% of the sample. The time point label, read with the paper, signifies: week 11, during vaccination. Every vaccine dose consisted of 300 ug of a 20-mer mutant IDH1 peptide in Montanide, administered subcutaneously together with topical imiquimod. The material sequenced was PBMCs, taken from a glioma patient whose treatment included an IDH1 peptide vaccine. The receptors were sampled from a man aged 18 to 35 with glioma.

V is TRBV30 and J is TRBJ1-4; no clear D gene. The V end was cut by 6 bases, the J end by 6 bases, with 11 bases between. CDR3 length: 12 amino acids. CDR1 and CDR2 (germline): GTSNPN, SVGIG (reference sequence). The CDR3 here is CACRPRDEKLFF. The CDR3 nucleotides read TGTGCCTGCCGTCCTCGGGATGAAAAACTGTTTTTT.

The chain joins TRBV19 to TRBJ1-1; TRBD1 aligns across 7 bases. The CDR3 length is 17 residues. V shed 4 bases and J 5 bases; nucleotides not matched to a gene: 16. Germline assignment: CDR1 LNHDA and CDR2 SQIVND (reference sequence). CDR3 sequence reads: CASSTSRRTGQGTEAFF. The CDR3 DNA sequence: TGTGCCAGTAGTACCTCTCGACGGACAGGTCAAGGGACTGAAGCTTTCTTT.

This chain links TRBV21-1 with TRBJ1-1; the table gives TRBD1 as D, unverified against the DNA. TRBV21-1 is designated a pseudogene. The CDR3 length is 15 residues. The CDR3 protein is CASSVRQGMNTEAFF. The CDR3 region has the DNA TGTGCCAGCAGCGTCCGACAGGGCATGAACACTGAAGCTTTCTTT.

CDR3 loop: CASSRGGVWNTEAFF. As DNA, the CDR3 is TGTGCCAGCAGTCGGGGGGGGGTTTGGAACACTGAAGCTTTCTTT. This chain connects TRBV25-1 to TRBJ1-1; tentatively, D is TRBD1 (5 bases). The CDR3 contains 15 residues. Per germline, CDR1 MGHDK and CDR2 SYGVNS. Trimming left V 5 bases short and J 1 base short, with 14 bases between.

The gene calls are TRBV29-1 and TRBJ1-2, with 9 nucleotides matching TRBD1. Germline CDR1 SQVTM, CDR2 ANQGSEA. The V and J ends lost 6 bases and 4 bases, in that order; junction bases with no gene match: 6. CDR3 length: 13 residues. The CDR3 region has the DNA TGCAGCGTCGGGACAGGGACCATCTATGGCTACACCTTC. Translating it yields CSVGTGTIYGYTF.

The chain has TRBV29-1 and TRBJ2-1, with no clear D. Germline V gene lookup returns CDR1 SQVTM and CDR2 ANQGSEA. This CDR3 is 15 amino acids long. V was clipped by 2 bases and J by 4 bases, with 15 bases between them. As DNA, the CDR3 is TGCAGCGTTGAACTAGGGCACCTAACTTACAATGAGCAGTTCTTC. Translation: CSVELGHLTYNEQFF.

The V and J genes are TRBV7-2 and TRBJ2-2; D possibly corresponds to TRBD1 (6 bases). V dropped 5 bases and J dropped 5 bases, with 12 bases sitting between them. CDR1 is SGHTA and CDR2 is FQGNSA in the germline V gene. The CDR3 is 14 amino acids. The CDR3: CASSLKQGTGELFF. The CDR3 DNA reads TGTGCCAGCAGCCTCAAACAGGGAACCGGGGAGCTGTTTTTT.

This chain uses TRBV6-5 with TRBJ1-1; D uncertain. The CDR3 has 15 amino acids. Trimming took 0 bases from V and 1 from J, leaving 9 bases between them. CDR1 and CDR2 from the germline V gene are MNHEY and SVGAGI. The CDR3 region has the DNA TGTGCCAGCAGTTACTCGAGAGCAGGGAACACTGAAGCTTTCTTT. The encoded protein is CASSYSRAGNTEAFF.

The CDR3 protein is CASSSPTSGRNEQFF. The CDR3 nucleotides are TGTGCCAGCAGCTCTCCTACTAGCGGGAGGAATGAGCAGTTCTTC. The chain couples TRBV11-3 to TRBJ2-1; TRBD2 aligns across 12 bases. CDR1 is SGHNT, CDR2 YENEEA, per germline. This CDR3 has 15 residues. V shed 4 bases, J shed 7 bases, and the junction held 5 bases outside the gene matches.

This clone was observed a handful of times. J is TRBJ1-2 and V is TRBV9, with 10 bases that match TRBD1. Germline loops: CDR1 SGDLS, CDR2 YYNGEE. The CDR3 is made up of 16 amino acids. J was trimmed by 0 bases and V by 4 bases; bases with no gene match: 6. The CDR3 DNA follows: TGTGCCAGCAGCCGGGGACAGGGGACCCCTAACTATGGCTACACCTTC. This sequence encodes CASSRGQGTPNYGYTF.

This clone came up once. J is TRBJ2-1 and V is TRBV27; TRBD2 agrees at 13 bases. Germline CDR1 and CDR2: MNHEY and SMNVEV (reference sequence). The CDR3 spans 15 residues. J lost 7 bases, V lost 6 bases, and 6 bases had no gene match. The CDR3 sequence is CASSQLAGGPNEQFF. The CDR3 coding sequence is TGTGCCAGCAGCCAACTAGCGGGAGGGCCGAATGAGCAGTTCTTC.

The chain combines TRBV9 with TRBJ1-2, with 9 bases matching TRBD1. CDR3 length: 14 amino acids. The V and J ends lost 4 bases and 8 bases, in that order; junction bases with no gene match: 9. Germline-derived CDR1 and CDR2 are SGDLS and YYNGEE. The CDR3 coding sequence is TGTGCCAGCAGCCCGGTTTCAGGGACAGGGGGCTACACCTTC. Encoded protein: CASSPVSGTGGYTF.